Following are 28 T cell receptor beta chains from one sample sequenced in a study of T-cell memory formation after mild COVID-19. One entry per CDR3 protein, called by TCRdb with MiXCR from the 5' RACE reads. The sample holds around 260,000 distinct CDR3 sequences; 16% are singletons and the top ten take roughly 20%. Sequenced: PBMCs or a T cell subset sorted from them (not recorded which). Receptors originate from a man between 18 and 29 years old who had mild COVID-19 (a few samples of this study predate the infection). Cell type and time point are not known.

The CDR3, as DNA: TGCAGTGCGGCGGACGGCTATAGTCAAGAGACCCAGTACTTC. Protein: CSAADGYSQETQYF. V and J are TRBV20-1 and TRBJ2-5; D is ambiguous. Per germline, CDR1 DFQATT and CDR2 SNEGSKA (reference sequence). V lost 6 bases and J lost 2, with 16 bases in between. This CDR3 has 14 amino acids.

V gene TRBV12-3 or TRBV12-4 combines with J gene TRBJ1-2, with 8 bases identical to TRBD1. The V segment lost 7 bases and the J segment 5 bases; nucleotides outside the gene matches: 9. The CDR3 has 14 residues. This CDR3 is CASKMGQAIYGYTF. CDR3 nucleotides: TGTGCCAGCAAGATGGGACAGGCAATATATGGCTACACCTTC.

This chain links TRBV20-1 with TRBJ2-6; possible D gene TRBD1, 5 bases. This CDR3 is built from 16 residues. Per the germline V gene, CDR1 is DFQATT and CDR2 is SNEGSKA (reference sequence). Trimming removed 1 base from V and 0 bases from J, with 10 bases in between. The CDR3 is CSARGGRSSGANVLTF. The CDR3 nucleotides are TGCAGTGCTAGAGGGGGCAGGAGCTCTGGGGCCAACGTCCTGACTTTC.

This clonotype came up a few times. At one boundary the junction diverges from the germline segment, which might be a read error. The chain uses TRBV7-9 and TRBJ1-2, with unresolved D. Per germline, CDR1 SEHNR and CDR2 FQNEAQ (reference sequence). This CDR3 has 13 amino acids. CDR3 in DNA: TGTGCCAGCAGCTTAGCCACGCTTGGCGATACTTATTTC. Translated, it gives CASSLATLGDTYF.

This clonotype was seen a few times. The DNA for the CDR3 is TGCAGTGCTCGGAAGACAGTGTCCTCCTACGAGCAGTACTTC. This translates into CSARKTVSSYEQYF. V is TRBV20-1 and J is TRBJ2-7, with D perhaps matching TRBD1 (5 bases). The CDR3 contains 14 residues. V was pared by 5 bases and J by 0 bases, with 14 bases between. Germline V gene data show CDR1 as DFQATT and CDR2 as SNEGSKA (reference sequence).

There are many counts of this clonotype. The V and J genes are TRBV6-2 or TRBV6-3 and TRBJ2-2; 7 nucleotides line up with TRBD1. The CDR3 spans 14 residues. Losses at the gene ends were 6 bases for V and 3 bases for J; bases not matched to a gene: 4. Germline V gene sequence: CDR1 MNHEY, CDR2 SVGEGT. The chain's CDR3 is CASRGQGDTGELFF. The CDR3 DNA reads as TGTGCCAGCAGAGGGCAGGGGGACACCGGGGAGCTGTTTTTT.

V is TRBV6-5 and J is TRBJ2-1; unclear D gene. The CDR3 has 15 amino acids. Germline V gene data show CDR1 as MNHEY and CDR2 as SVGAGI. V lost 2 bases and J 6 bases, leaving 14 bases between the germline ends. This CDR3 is CASSYVGLHSNEQFF. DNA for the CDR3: TGTGCCAGCAGTTACGTTGGGCTCCACTCCAATGAGCAGTTCTTC.

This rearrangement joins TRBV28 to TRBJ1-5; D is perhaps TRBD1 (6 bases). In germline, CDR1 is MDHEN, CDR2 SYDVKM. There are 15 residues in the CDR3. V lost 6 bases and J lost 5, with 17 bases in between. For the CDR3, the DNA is TGTGCCAGCAGACCCCTACAGGGAACGCATCAGCCCCAGCATTTT. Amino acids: CASRPLQGTHQPQHF.

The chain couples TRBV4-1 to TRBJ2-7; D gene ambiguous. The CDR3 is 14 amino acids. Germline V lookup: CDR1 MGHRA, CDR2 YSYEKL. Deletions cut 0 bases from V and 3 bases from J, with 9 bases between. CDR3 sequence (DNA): TGCGCCAGCAGCCAAGAACTCAGGTTCTACGAGCAGTACTTC. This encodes CASSQELRFYEQYF.

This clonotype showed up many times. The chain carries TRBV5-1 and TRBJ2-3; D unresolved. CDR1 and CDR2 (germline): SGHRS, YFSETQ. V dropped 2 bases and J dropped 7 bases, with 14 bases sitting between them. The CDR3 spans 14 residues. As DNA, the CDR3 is TGCGCCAGCAGCTTAGGAAGCGTCTCGAATACGCAGTATTTT. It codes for CASSLGSVSNTQYF. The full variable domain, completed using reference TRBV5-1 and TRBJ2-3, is KAGVTQTPRYLIKTRGQQVTLSCSPISGHRSVSWYQQTPGQGLQFLFEYFSETQRNKGNFPGRFSGRQFSNSRSEMNVSTLELGDSALYLCASSLGSVSNTQYFGPGTRLTVL.

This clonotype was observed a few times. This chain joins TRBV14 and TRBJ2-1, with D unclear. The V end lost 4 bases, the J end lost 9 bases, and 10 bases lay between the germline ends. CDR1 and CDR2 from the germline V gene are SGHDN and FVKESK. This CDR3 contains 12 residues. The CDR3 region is CASSLIWGEQFF. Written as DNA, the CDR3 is TGTGCCAGCAGCCTAATATGGGGTGAGCAGTTCTTC. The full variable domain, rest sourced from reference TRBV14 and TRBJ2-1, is EAGVTQFPSHSVIEKGQTVTLRCDPISGHDNLYWYRRVMGKEIKFLLHFVKESKQDESGMPNNRFLAERTGGTYSTLKVQPAELEDSGVYFCASSLIWGEQFFGPGTRLTVL.

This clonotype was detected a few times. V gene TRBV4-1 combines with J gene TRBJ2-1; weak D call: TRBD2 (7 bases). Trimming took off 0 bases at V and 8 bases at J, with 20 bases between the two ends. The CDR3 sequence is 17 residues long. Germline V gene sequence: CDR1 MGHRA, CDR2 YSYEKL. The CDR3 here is CASSQDKGGGLKDEQFF. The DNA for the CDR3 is TGCGCCAGCAGCCAAGATAAAGGGGGGGGGCTTAAAGATGAGCAGTTCTTC.

The CDR3 here is CATSRAGRGSETQYF. CDR3 DNA: TGTGCCACCAGCAGAGCGGGGCGGGGGAGCGAGACCCAGTACTTC. The chain uses TRBV15 and TRBJ2-5; 7 bases fit TRBD2. The length of the CDR3 is 15 residues. The junction had 7 bases not matched to a gene; V was cut back by 1 base and J by 5 bases. CDR1 is LNHNV and CDR2 is YYDKDF in the germline V gene (reference sequence).

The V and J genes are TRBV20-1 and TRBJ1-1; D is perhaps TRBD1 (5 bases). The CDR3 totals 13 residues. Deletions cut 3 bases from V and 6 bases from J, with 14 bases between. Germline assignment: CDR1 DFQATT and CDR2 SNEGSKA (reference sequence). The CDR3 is CSASSGGLSEAFF. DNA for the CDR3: TGCAGTGCTAGTTCGGGGGGGTTGTCTGAAGCTTTCTTT.

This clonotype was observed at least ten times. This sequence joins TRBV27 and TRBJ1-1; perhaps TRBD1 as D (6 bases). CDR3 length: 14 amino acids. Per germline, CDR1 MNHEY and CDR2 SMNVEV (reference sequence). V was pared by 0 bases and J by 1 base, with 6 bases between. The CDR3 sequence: CASSLSRGNTEAFF. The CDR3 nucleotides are TGTGCCAGCAGTTTATCCAGGGGGAACACTGAAGCTTTCTTT.

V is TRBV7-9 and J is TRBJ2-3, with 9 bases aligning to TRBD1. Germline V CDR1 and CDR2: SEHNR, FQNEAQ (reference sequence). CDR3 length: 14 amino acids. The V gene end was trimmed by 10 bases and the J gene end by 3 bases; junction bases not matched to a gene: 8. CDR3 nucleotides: TGTGCCATCACTCCGGGACAGGGAACAGATACGCAGTATTTT. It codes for CAITPGQGTDTQYF.

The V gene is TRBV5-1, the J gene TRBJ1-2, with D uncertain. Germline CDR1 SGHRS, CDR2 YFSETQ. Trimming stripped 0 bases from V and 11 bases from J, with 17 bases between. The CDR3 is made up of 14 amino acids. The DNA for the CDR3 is TGCGCCAGCAGCTTGGCGATCGGGCAAAAGAATTACACCTTC. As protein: CASSLAIGQKNYTF.

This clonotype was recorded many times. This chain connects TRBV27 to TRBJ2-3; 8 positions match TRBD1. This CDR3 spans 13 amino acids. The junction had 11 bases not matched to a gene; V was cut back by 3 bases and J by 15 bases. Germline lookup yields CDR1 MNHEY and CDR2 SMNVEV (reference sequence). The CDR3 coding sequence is TGTGCCAGCAGTTTTCGCTTACAGGGGGTGGAATATTTT. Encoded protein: CASSFRLQGVEYF.

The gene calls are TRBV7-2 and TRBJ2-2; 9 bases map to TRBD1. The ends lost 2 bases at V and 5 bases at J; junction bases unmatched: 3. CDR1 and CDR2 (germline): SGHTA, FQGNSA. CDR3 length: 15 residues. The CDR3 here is CASSLRTGVTGELFF. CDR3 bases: TGTGCCAGCAGCTTAAGGACAGGGGTGACCGGGGAGCTGTTTTTT. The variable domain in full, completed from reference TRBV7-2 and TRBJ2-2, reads GAGVSQSPSNKVTEKGKDVELRCDPISGHTALYWYRQSLGQGLEFLIYFQGNSAPDKSGLPSDRFSAERTGGSVSTLTIQRTQQEDSAVYLCASSLRTGVTGELFFGEGSRLTVL.

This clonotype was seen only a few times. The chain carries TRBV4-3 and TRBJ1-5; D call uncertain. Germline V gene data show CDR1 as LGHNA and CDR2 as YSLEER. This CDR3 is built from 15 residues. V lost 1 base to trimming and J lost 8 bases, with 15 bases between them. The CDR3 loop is CASSQVFPSREPQHF. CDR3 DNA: TGCGCCAGCAGCCAAGTTTTTCCTAGTAGAGAGCCCCAGCATTTT.

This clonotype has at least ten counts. The CDR3 protein is CASSRRTPPEGETQYF. As DNA, the CDR3 is TGTGCCAGCAGCCGTCGGACACCACCGGAGGGAGAGACCCAGTACTTC. V and J are TRBV6-2 or TRBV6-3 and TRBJ2-5; perhaps TRBD2 as D (6 bases). The germline V gene has CDR1 MNHEY and CDR2 SVGEGT. V lost 6 bases and J 4 bases, leaving 21 bases between the germline ends. The CDR3 contains 16 residues.

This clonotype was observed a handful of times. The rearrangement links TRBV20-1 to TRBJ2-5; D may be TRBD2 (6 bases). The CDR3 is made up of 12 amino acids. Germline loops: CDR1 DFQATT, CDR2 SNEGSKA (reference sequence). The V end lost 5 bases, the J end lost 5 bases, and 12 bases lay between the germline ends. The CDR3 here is CSAGGLVETQYF. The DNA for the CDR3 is TGCAGTGCTGGAGGGCTAGTGGAGACCCAGTACTTC.

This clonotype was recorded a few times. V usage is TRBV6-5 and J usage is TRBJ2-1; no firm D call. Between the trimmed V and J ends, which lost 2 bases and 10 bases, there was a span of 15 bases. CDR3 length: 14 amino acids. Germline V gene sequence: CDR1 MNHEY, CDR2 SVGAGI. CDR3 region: CASSYQTAAREQFF. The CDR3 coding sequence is TGTGCCAGCAGTTACCAGACGGCCGCGCGCGAGCAGTTCTTC.

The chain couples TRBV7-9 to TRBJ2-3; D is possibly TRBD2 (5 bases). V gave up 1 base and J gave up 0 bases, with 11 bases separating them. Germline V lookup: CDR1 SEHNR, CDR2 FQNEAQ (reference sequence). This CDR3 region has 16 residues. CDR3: CASSLGAAASTDTQYF. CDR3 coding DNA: TGTGCCAGCAGCTTAGGAGCAGCGGCAAGCACAGATACGCAGTATTTT. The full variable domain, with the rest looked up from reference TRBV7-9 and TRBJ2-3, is DTGVSQNPRHKITKRGQNVTFRCDPISEHNRLYWYRQTLGQGPEFLTYFQNEAQLEKSRLLSDRFSAERPKGSFSTLEIQRTEQGDSAMYLCASSLGAAASTDTQYFGPGTRLTVL.

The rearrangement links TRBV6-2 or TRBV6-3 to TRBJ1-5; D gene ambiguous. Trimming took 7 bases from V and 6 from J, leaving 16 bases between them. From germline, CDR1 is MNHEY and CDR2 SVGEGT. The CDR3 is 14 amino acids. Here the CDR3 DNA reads TGTGCCAGCACCGCTAATGGGGTGATTCAGCCCCAGCATTTT. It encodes CASTANGVIQPQHF.

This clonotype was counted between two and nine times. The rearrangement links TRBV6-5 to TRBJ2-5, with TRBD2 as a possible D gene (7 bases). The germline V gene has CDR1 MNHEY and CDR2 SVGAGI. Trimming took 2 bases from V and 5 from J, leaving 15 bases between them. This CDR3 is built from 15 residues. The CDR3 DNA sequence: TGTGCCAGCAGTTACGGGGGGGGCCGGTTGGAGACCCAGTACTTC. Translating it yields CASSYGGGRLETQYF.

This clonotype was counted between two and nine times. The CDR3 region has the DNA TGTGCCAGCAGCCGACTAGCGGGGGCAACCTACGAGCAGTACTTC. This encodes CASSRLAGATYEQYF. The chain employs TRBV6-6 and TRBJ2-7; 12 positions match TRBD2. The germline V gene encodes CDR1 MNHNY and CDR2 SVGAGI (reference sequence). This CDR3 spans 15 amino acids. J lost 2 bases, V lost 6 bases, and 5 bases had no gene match.

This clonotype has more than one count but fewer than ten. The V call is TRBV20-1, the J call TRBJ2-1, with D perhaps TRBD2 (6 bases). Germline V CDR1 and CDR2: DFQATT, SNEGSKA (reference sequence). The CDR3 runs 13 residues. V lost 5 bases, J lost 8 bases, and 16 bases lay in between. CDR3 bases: TGCAGTGCTTCTTGGACTATCCGGGATGAGCAGTTCTTC. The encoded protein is CSASWTIRDEQFF.